A single sample gave rise to the 19 T cell receptor beta chains below, sequenced in a study of blood T cell repertoires in COVID-19. The assay was immunoSEQ multiplex PCR, and TCRdb's table has in-frame clones only and misses some. The data contain some 99,000 clones, approximately 80% of them seen just once; the ten biggest clones take up 5.5% to 8%. The sequenced sample consisted of peripheral blood. Receptors originate from a woman aged 45-65 years with acute or convalescent COVID-19.

The rearrangement links TRBV27 to TRBJ2-6; perhaps TRBD2 as D (6 bases). Germline CDR1 MNHEY, CDR2 SMNVEV (reference sequence). Trimming removed 5 bases at V and 0 bases at J, with 23 bases between. The CDR3 has 20 amino acids. The CDR3 loop is CASSKDSWRDRLSGANVLTF. The CDR3 DNA reads as TGTGCCAGCAGTAAGGACTCATGGCGGGACCGCCTCTCTGGGGCCAACGTCCTGACTTTC.

The rearrangement uses TRBV15 and TRBJ2-4; 8 nucleotides line up with TRBD1. This CDR3 is built from 15 residues. From germline, CDR1 is LNHNV and CDR2 YYDKDF (reference sequence). The V and J ends lost 0 bases and 6 bases, in that order; junction bases with no gene match: 4. CDR3 protein: CATSRDLGQGNIQYF. CDR3 in DNA: TGTGCCACCAGCAGAGATCTAGGACAGGGAAACATTCAGTACTTC.

This chain connects TRBV19 to TRBJ1-5; TRBD1 matches at 8 bases. This CDR3 comprises 14 residues. The germline CDR1 and CDR2 sequences are LNHDA and SQIVND (reference sequence). V gave up 5 bases and J gave up 7 bases; unmatched junction bases: 7. Here the CDR3 DNA reads TGTGCCAGTAGTCGCTCAGGGGGCGGGCAGCCCCAGCATTTT. Protein sequence: CASSRSGGGQPQHF.

This rearrangement joins TRBV19 to TRBJ2-3; D is unresolved. V shed 5 bases and J shed 2 bases, with 14 bases lying between them. This CDR3 has 15 residues. Germline loops: CDR1 LNHDA, CDR2 SQIVND (reference sequence). The CDR3 DNA sequence: TGTGCCAGTAGTCATAGTCCTGGGCTCACAGATACGCAGTATTTT. Amino acids: CASSHSPGLTDTQYF. The full variable domain, with the rest looked up from reference TRBV19 and TRBJ2-3, is DGGITQSPKYLFRKEGQNVTLSCEQNLNHDAMYWYRQDPGQGLRLIYYSQIVNDFQKGDIAEGYSVSREKKESFPLTVTSAQKNPTAFYLCASSHSPGLTDTQYFGPGTRLTVL.

CDR3 in DNA: TGTGCCAGCTCTAGCGGGGGGTACCGAGCCAAAAACATTCAGTACTTC. Its protein product is CASSSGGYRAKNIQYF. The V and J genes are TRBV2 and TRBJ2-4; 11 bases agree with TRBD2. This CDR3 spans 16 amino acids. Germline CDR1 reads SNHLY; CDR2 reads FYNNEI. The V and J ends lost 8 bases and 0 bases, in that order; junction bases with no gene match: 6.

The chain uses TRBV3-1 (or the pseudogene TRBV3-2) and TRBJ1-2, with D possibly matching TRBD1 (6 bases). Looked up from germline, CDR1 is LGHDT and CDR2 is YNNKEL (reference sequence). The CDR3 consists of 13 residues. V was clipped by 2 bases and J by 8 bases, with 12 bases between them. DNA of the CDR3: TGTGCCAGCAGCCAACGGGGGGGCGGAGGCTACACCTTC. This codes for CASSQRGGGGYTF.

The chain carries TRBV3-1 (or the pseudogene TRBV3-2) and TRBJ2-7, with TRBD2 matching over 13 bases. This CDR3 spans 16 amino acids. The germline V gene encodes CDR1 LGHDT and CDR2 YNNKEL (reference sequence). Unmatched junction bases numbered 7, after V lost 1 base and J lost 7 bases. The CDR3 region has the DNA TGTGCCAGCAGCCAAGGACGGACTAGCGGGGGCGTAGAGCAGTACTTC. Amino acid sequence: CASSQGRTSGGVEQYF.

This clone appeared a single time. This chain connects TRBV27 to TRBJ1-1; D is perhaps TRBD1 (6 bases). This CDR3 is built from 14 residues. The V end lost 3 bases, the J end lost 6 bases, and 14 bases lay between the germline ends. Germline CDR1 MNHEY, CDR2 SMNVEV (reference sequence). The CDR3, as DNA: TGTGCCAGCAGTTTTAGGGGCAGGGGCCCTGAAGCTTTCTTT. Amino acids: CASSFRGRGPEAFF.

The CDR3 DNA follows: TGCGCCAGCAGCTTTTCTCGTCGTAACACTGAAGCTTTCTTT. This encodes CASSFSRRNTEAFF. This chain links TRBV5-1 with TRBJ1-1, with no clear D. The CDR3 spans 14 residues. Germline V gene sequence: CDR1 SGHRS, CDR2 YFSETQ. V lost 2 bases to trimming and J lost 2 bases, with 10 bases between them.

J is TRBJ1-6 and V is TRBV9, with a weak D call TRBD1 (5 bases). Deletions cut 1 base from V and 8 bases from J, with 7 bases between. The CDR3 is 13 amino acids. The V gene's germline CDR1 is SGDLS and CDR2 YYNGEE. The CDR3 is CASSVQGDSPLHF. The CDR3 DNA follows: TGTGCCAGCAGCGTACAGGGCGATTCACCCCTCCACTTT.

In its sample, this clone was seen once. This rearrangement joins TRBV5-1 to TRBJ2-3; 8 bases map to TRBD2. The CDR3 is 13 amino acids. Germline lookup yields CDR1 SGHRS and CDR2 YFSETQ. V dropped 4 bases and J dropped 4; count of bases not matched to a gene: 2. The CDR3 protein is CASSLGGADTQYF. Here the CDR3 DNA reads TGCGCCAGCAGCCTCGGGGGGGCAGATACGCAGTATTTT.

The V gene is TRBV27, the J gene TRBJ1-6; TRBD1 matches 11 bases. This CDR3 comprises 13 residues. The V and J ends lost 8 bases and 14 bases, in that order; junction bases with no gene match: 8. Germline V gives CDR1 MNHEY, CDR2 SMNVEV (reference sequence). The CDR3 here is CASGGTGGTALHF. The DNA of the CDR3 is TGTGCCAGCGGTGGGACAGGGGGTACCGCCCTCCACTTT.

The CDR3 region is CASSHPRVSWDTQYF. CDR3 nucleotides: TGTGCCAGCAGCCATCCTCGGGTCTCCTGGGATACGCAGTATTTT. The chain couples TRBV7-9 to TRBJ2-3; D is unresolved. The germline V gene has CDR1 SEHNR and CDR2 FQNEAQ (reference sequence). There are 15 residues in the CDR3. The V end was cut by 5 bases, the J end by 6 bases, with 18 bases between.

The V call is TRBV3-1 (or the pseudogene TRBV3-2), the J call TRBJ1-1, with TRBD1 as a possible D gene (5 bases). CDR3 length equals 13 residues. Germline V gives CDR1 LGHDT, CDR2 YNNKEL (reference sequence). Deletions cut 4 bases from V and 8 bases from J, with 14 bases between. CDR3: CASSRFSGAEAFF. The CDR3 DNA reads TGTGCCAGCAGCCGCTTTAGTGGGGCCGAAGCTTTCTTT.

This rearrangement joins TRBV11-2 to TRBJ1-6; a weak D match, TRBD1 (6 bases). The germline CDR1 and CDR2 sequences are SGHAT and FQNNGV. The CDR3 covers 17 residues. Trimming removed 4 bases from V and 7 bases from J, with 20 bases in between. This CDR3 reads CASSSLPGGAGNSPLHF. The CDR3 bases are TGTGCCAGCAGCTCCCTCCCGGGGGGCGCCGGGAATTCACCCCTCCACTTT.

This chain uses TRBV12-3 or TRBV12-4 with TRBJ1-1, with 7 nucleotides matching TRBD1. V lost 7 bases to trimming and J lost 1 base; unmatched junction nucleotides: 3. The CDR3 is 13 residues long. The CDR3 here is CASIRQGNTEAFF. For the CDR3, the DNA is TGTGCCAGCATTCGACAGGGGAACACTGAAGCTTTCTTT.

In nucleotides, the CDR3 is TGTGCCAGCAGCCCTGGGATAAGCCAGGGGGCCCCCTATGGCTACACCTTC. This translates into CASSPGISQGAPYGYTF. The rearrangement links TRBV7-3 to TRBJ1-2; 8 bases fit TRBD1. The germline V gene encodes CDR1 SGHTA and CDR2 FQGTGA. J gave up 4 bases and V 5 bases, and 15 bases lay outside the gene matches. The CDR3 has 17 amino acids. The full variable domain, its missing parts supplied by reference TRBV7-3 and TRBJ1-2, is GAGVSQTPSNKVTEKGKYVELRCDPISGHTALYWYRQSLGQGPEFLIYFQGTGAADDSGLPNDRFFAVRPEGSVSTLKIQRTERGDSAVYLCASSPGISQGAPYGYTFGSGTRLTVV.

This chain joins TRBV30 and TRBJ1-1; 7 bases are a match to TRBD1. The trim removed 0 bases at V and 4 bases at J, leaving 5 bases unmatched. Germline V gene sequence: CDR1 GTSNPN, CDR2 SVGIG (reference sequence). The CDR3 is 14 residues long. This chain's CDR3 is CAWSVRAGGTEAFF. The CDR3 bases are TGTGCCTGGAGTGTAAGGGCAGGGGGCACTGAAGCTTTCTTT.

The chain joins TRBV5-6 to TRBJ2-3, with 11 bases fitting TRBD2. The CDR3 sequence is 17 residues long. V shed 1 base, J shed 3 bases, and the junction held 7 bases outside the gene matches. Per the germline V gene, CDR1 is SGHDT and CDR2 is YYEEEE. The CDR3 reads CASSLKTSGESTDTQYF. Here the CDR3 DNA reads TGTGCCAGCAGCTTGAAGACTAGCGGGGAATCAACAGATACGCAGTATTTT. Drawing the rest from reference TRBV5-6 and TRBJ2-3, the complete variable domain is DAGVTQSPTHLIKTRGQQVTLRCSPKSGHDTVSWYQQALGQGPQFIFQYYEEEERQRGNFPDRFSGHQFPNYSSELNVNALLLGDSALYLCASSLKTSGESTDTQYFGPGTRLTVL.